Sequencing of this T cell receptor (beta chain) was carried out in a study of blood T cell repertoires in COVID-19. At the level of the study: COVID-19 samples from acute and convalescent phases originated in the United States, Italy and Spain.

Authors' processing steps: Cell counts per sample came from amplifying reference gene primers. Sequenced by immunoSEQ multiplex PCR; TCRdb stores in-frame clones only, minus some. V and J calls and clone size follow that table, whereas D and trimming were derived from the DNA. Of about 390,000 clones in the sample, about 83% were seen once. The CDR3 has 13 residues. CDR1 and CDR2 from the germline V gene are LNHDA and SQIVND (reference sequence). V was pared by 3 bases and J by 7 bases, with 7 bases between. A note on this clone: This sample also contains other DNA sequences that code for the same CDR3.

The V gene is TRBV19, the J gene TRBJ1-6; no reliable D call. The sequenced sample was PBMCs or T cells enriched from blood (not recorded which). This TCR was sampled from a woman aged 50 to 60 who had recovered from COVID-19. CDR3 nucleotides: TGTGCCAGTAGTATTAGAGGGAATTCACCCCTCCACTTT. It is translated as CASSIRGNSPLHF.